The present entry profiles one T cell receptor beta chain with its context. Antigen unknown. Antigen-specific CD4+ T cells were expanded (with viral peptide pools) by the ViraFEST assay ahead of sequencing. After roughly eleven days in culture, the CD4+ T cells were isolated. The data belong to a study of vaccination effects on CD4 cells after COVID-19. The CDR3 totals 13 residues. Trimming took off 5 bases at V and 7 bases at J, with 11 bases between the two ends. Whole-study findings and limits: Only a single clone (1 of 255 vaccine-induced clones in healthy vaccinees) cross-reacted with common cold coronaviruses.

Clones were read by immunoSEQ multiplex PCR, and TCRdb kept only the in-frame ones, dropping some. The sample lists over 55,000 clones; about four fifths were seen once. This TCR was recovered from a human donor who received a COVID-19 vaccine. The chain employs TRBV12-3 or TRBV12-4 and TRBJ2-2; D gene ambiguous. The specimen was CD4+ T cells from PBMCs cultured with HCoV-229E spike peptides, collected before COVID-19 vaccination. The CDR3 nucleotides are TGTGCCAGCAGTCTCCGTGTACTCGGGGAGCTGTTTTTT. This sequence encodes CASSLRVLGELFF.